The clone carrying this T cell receptor (beta chain) has just one count. At one end the junction does not follow the germline gene, possibly because of a read error. This entry comes from a study of T cells after yellow fever vaccination. TCRdb passed the 5' RACE reads through MiXCR, listing each CDR3 protein once. This sample has about 400,000 distinct CDR3 sequences, with 6.2% found just once. The CDR3 loop spans 15 amino acids. Germline CDR1 SGHDT, CDR2 YYEEEE. The sample here was PBMCs, taken 5 days after the yellow fever booster vaccination. The rearrangement joins TRBV5-6 to TRBJ2-4; the D call may be TRBD1 or TRBD2 (5 bases each). The TCR sequence derives from a man aged 25-40 years who received the YFV17D yellow fever vaccine. The CDR3 bases are TGTACCAGCAGCTTATTGGGACCCCTCAGAGACATTCAGTACTTC. As protein: CTSSLLGPLRDIQYF.